These T cell receptor beta chains were read from a single sample in a study of identical twins. TCRdb reanalysed the 5' RACE reads using MiXCR and keeps one entry per CDR3 protein. The data hold fewer than 900,000 distinct CDR3 sequences, with about 20% observed a single time. The same data also contributed to another study, on T cells expressing NK-cell markers.

Sequencing was carried out using PBMCs. Source of these receptors: a woman between 18 and 29 years old in good health. The CDR3 runs from the conserved cysteine through the conserved F or W. The D gene is left open where the match is weak. The listing skips clone size in some rows; elsewhere it reads once, few, many or a size class.

abundance	d_gene	v_gene	j_gene	CDR3nt	CDR3aa
few	TRBD2	TRBV12-3/TRBV12-4	TRBJ2-5	TGTGCCAGCAGTCCACCCGGGACTAGCGGCCTGTACTTC	CASSPPGTSGLYF
.	.	TRBV5-4	TRBJ2-2	TGTGCCAGCAGCTTGGCTCTAGCGAACACCGGGGAGCTGTTTTTT	CASSLALANTGELFF
.	.	TRBV5-5	TRBJ2-5	TGTGCCAGCAGCTCAGAGTACGAGACCCAGTACTTC	CASSSEYETQYF
few	TRBD1	TRBV20-1	TRBJ2-5	TGCAGTGCTAGAGATCTTGAGGGGGCTCAGACCCAGTACTTC	CSARDLEGAQTQYF
.	.	TRBV11-2	TRBJ1-6	TGTGCCAGCAGCTTCTGGGGGGGTCGTTCACCCCTCCACTTT	CASSFWGGRSPLHF
many	TRBD1	TRBV24-1	TRBJ2-1	TGTGCCACCTCTGGGACAGGGAACTACAATGAGCAGTTCTTC	CATSGTGNYNEQFF
many	TRBD1	TRBV24-1	TRBJ2-5	TGTGCCACCAGTGATTCCGGACAGGGGGAGACCCAGTACTTC	CATSDSGQGETQYF
.	TRBD2	TRBV20-1	TRBJ2-1	TGCAGTGCTAGACCACAGCGGGGGGCTCTCTACAATGAGCAGTTCTTC	CSARPQRGALYNEQFF
.	.	TRBV12-3/TRBV12-4	TRBJ1-6	TGTGCCAGCAGGAGTACAGGATCTTCACCCCTCCACTTT	CASRSTGSSPLHF
few	TRBD2	TRBV5-1	TRBJ2-2	TGCGCCAGCACTTCGCTGGGACTAGCGGATAACACCGGGGAGCTGTTTTTT	CASTSLGLADNTGELFF
few	.	TRBV29-1	TRBJ2-7	TGCAGCGTTGGGGGAGGACAGACTTCCTACGAGCAGTACTTC	CSVGGGQTSYEQYF
.	TRBD1	TRBV12-3/TRBV12-4	TRBJ1-1	TGTGCCAGCAGCCAAAGGGGGCGGGATGAAGCTTTCTTT	CASSQRGRDEAFF
few	TRBD1	TRBV13	TRBJ1-2	TGTGCCAGCAGCTTGGGACAGGGCCTCTATGGCTACACCTTC	CASSLGQGLYGYTF
many	.	TRBV20-1	TRBJ2-5	TGCAGTGCTAGTCAGGGGACTCCGCGAGAGACCCAGTACTTC	CSASQGTPRETQYF
few	TRBD2	TRBV12-3/TRBV12-4	TRBJ2-7	TGTGCCAGCACCGGGACTAGGTATGGCCACGAGCAGTACTTC	CASTGTRYGHEQYF
.	.	TRBV7-9	TRBJ2-5	TGTGCCAGCAGCTTAAAAGGGTACCAAGAGACCCAGTACTTC	CASSLKGYQETQYF
few	.	TRBV29-1	TRBJ1-2	TGCAGCGTCCGAGGGCGGGGATTAAAGGATGGCTACACCTTC	CSVRGRGLKDGYTF
few	.	TRBV6-1	TRBJ1-5	TGTGCCAGGGCGGGGACTTCAGATCAGCCCCAGCATTTT	CARAGTSDQPQHF
.	.	TRBV6-5	TRBJ2-7	TGTGCCAGCAGTTACTCGATAGAGGGAGTCTACGAGCAGTACTTC	CASSYSIEGVYEQYF
few	.	TRBV4-1	TRBJ1-1	TGCGCCAGCAGCCAAGATTGGCGGGGGGACACTGAAGCTTTCTTT	CASSQDWRGDTEAFF
few	TRBD1	TRBV6-5	TRBJ2-7	TGTGCCAGCAGTTACGTCCGGGGACAGGGCTACGAGCAGTACTTC	CASSYVRGQGYEQYF
.	.	TRBV5-1	TRBJ1-3	TGCGCCAGCAGCTTACACTCTGGAAACACCATATATTTT	CASSLHSGNTIYF
.	.	TRBV10-3	TRBJ2-2	TGTGCCATCAGTATCAAGCGGCTCCGAGAACAGACCGGGGAGCTGTTTTTT	CAISIKRLREQTGELFF
few	.	TRBV12-3/TRBV12-4	TRBJ1-1	TGTGCCACCAAGGGGAAGGGGACTGAAGCTTTCTTT	CATKGKGTEAFF
.	TRBD1	TRBV20-1	TRBJ1-4	TGCAGTGCTAGAGACTACGAGGGGGCTAGGGAAAAACTGTTTTTT	CSARDYEGAREKLFF
.	.	TRBV19	TRBJ2-6	TGTGCCAGTAGTCCGCACCGCCAGGACTCTGGGGCCAACGTCCTGACTTTC	CASSPHRQDSGANVLTF
few	.	TRBV18	TRBJ1-1	TGTGCCAGCTCACCAACTCTCGACAGTAACACTGAAGCTTTCTTT	CASSPTLDSNTEAFF
.	.	TRBV29-1	TRBJ2-3	TGCAGCGTGACTCCCAGCACAGATACGCAGTATTTT	CSVTPSTDTQYF
once	.	TRBV29-1	TRBJ2-7	TGCAGCGTTGAGACCACAGGGAACACCTACGAGCAGTACTTC	CSVETTGNTYEQYF
few	.	TRBV12-3/TRBV12-4	TRBJ1-1	TGTGCCAGCAGTAGATGGACTGAAGCTTTCTTT	CASSRWTEAFF
.	.	TRBV6-5	TRBJ1-6	TGTGCCAGCAGTTACACCCCCTCCGGGCACAATTCACCCCTCCACTTT	CASSYTPSGHNSPLHF
.	.	TRBV5-5	TRBJ1-1	TGTGCCAGCAGCTTGTTGCTGGGTTACACTGAAGCTTTCTTT	CASSLLLGYTEAFF
.	.	TRBV7-9	TRBJ2-1	TGTGCCAGCAGCATCCGGGACTCCGACGCGCAGTTCTTC	CASSIRDSDAQFF
few	.	TRBV6-2/TRBV6-3	TRBJ2-1	TGTGCCAGCAGTTACATGGCTAGCTCCTACAATGAGCAGTTCTTC	CASSYMASSYNEQFF
few	.	TRBV6-1	TRBJ2-7	TGTGCCAGCAGTGAAGAACAGGACCTCTGGGAGCAGTACTTC	CASSEEQDLWEQYF
.	TRBD1	TRBV29-1	TRBJ2-1	TGCAGCGTTGAGGACAGGAGAACCTACAATGAGCAGTTCTTC	CSVEDRRTYNEQFF
few	.	TRBV7-9	TRBJ1-2	TGTGCCAGCAGCTTAGGACTGGCCCTGGACACCTTC	CASSLGLALDTF
.	.	TRBV5-1	TRBJ1-1	TGCGCCAGCAGCTTGTTCGTGGGTGAAGCTTTCTTT	CASSLFVGEAFF
few	TRBD2	TRBV20-1	TRBJ2-2	TGCAGTGCTCGGGGGGGCGGGGAGCTGTTTTTT	CSARGGGELFF
many	.	TRBV10-1	TRBJ2-2	TGCGCCAGCAGTCGAGTGGTAGTAGAATACATCTCACTAGTGCACACCGGGGAGCTGTTTTTT	CASSRVVVEYISLVHTGELFF
.	TRBD2	TRBV7-8	TRBJ2-5	TGTGCCAGCAGCTTAGTGCGGGGGACGGGGGAGACCCAGTACTTC	CASSLVRGTGETQYF
.	.	TRBV3-1	TRBJ2-5	TGTGCCAGCACGCTCCTAGAACGAGGAGAGACCCAGTACTTC	CASTLLERGETQYF
few	.	TRBV20-1	TRBJ2-3	TGCAGTGCTAGGGTGGGGGGACCGACCCCATCGGCGCAGTATTTT	CSARVGGPTPSAQYF
.	.	TRBV4-2	TRBJ1-1	TGTGCCAGCAGCCAAGTTTTGGGAGAGCGAGAAGCTTTCTTT	CASSQVLGEREAFF
.	.	TRBV12-3/TRBV12-4	TRBJ2-7	TGTGCCAGCAGTTTAAGGTTTCTCTACGAGCAGTACTTC	CASSLRFLYEQYF
.	.	TRBV4-2	TRBJ2-2	TGTGCCAGCAGCCAAGTCGCGGCTGGGCTGGAGGCCGGGGAGCTGTTTTTT	CASSQVAAGLEAGELFF
.	.	TRBV12-3/TRBV12-4	TRBJ2-3	TGTGCCAGCAGAAAAGGGGGGCCGGCCGCAGATACGCAGTATTTT	CASRKGGPAADTQYF
few	TRBD1	TRBV12-3/TRBV12-4	TRBJ1-2	TGTGCCAGCAGCCAACAGGGGGTCTATGGCTACACCTTC	CASSQQGVYGYTF
many	.	TRBV12-3/TRBV12-4	TRBJ1-2	TGTGCCAGCACGCTGGGCGGGTATGGCTACACCTTC	CASTLGGYGYTF
many	TRBD2	TRBV12-3/TRBV12-4	TRBJ2-1	TGTGCCAGCAGTTTAGCGGTAGCGGGAGTGGGCAATGAGCAGTTCTTC	CASSLAVAGVGNEQFF
few	.	TRBV5-6	TRBJ1-2	TGTGCCAGCAGCCAGGAGGGACGAGTTAGCTTC	CASSQEGRVSF
few	.	TRBV11-2	TRBJ2-3	TGTGCCAGCAGCTTAGTCCTAGGAGATACGCAGTATTTT	CASSLVLGDTQYF
.	.	TRBV5-1	TRBJ2-1	TGCGCCAGCAGCTTGAGAGCTAGGGCCGTCGGGGAGCAGTTCTTC	CASSLRARAVGEQFF
once	.	TRBV5-1	TRBJ1-1	TGCGCCAGCAGCAAAGGGGAGCAGTACACTGAAGCTTTCTTT	CASSKGEQYTEAFF
.	TRBD2	TRBV25-1	TRBJ2-1	TGTGCCAGCAAGATCTCCGGAGCGGGAGTTAACAATGAGCAGTTCTTC	CASKISGAGVNNEQFF
.	.	TRBV6-4	TRBJ2-3	TGTGCCAGCAGCAGTACAGGGGACTCGGATACGCAGTATTTT	CASSSTGDSDTQYF
few	.	TRBV12-3/TRBV12-4	TRBJ2-7	TGTGCCAGCAGCCATTCGGACGGTCCTTACGAGCAGTACTTC	CASSHSDGPYEQYF
few	.	TRBV19	TRBJ2-1	TGTGCCAGTAGTGTGTCCGGGGGGCGCCGGGATGAGCAGTTCTTC	CASSVSGGRRDEQFF